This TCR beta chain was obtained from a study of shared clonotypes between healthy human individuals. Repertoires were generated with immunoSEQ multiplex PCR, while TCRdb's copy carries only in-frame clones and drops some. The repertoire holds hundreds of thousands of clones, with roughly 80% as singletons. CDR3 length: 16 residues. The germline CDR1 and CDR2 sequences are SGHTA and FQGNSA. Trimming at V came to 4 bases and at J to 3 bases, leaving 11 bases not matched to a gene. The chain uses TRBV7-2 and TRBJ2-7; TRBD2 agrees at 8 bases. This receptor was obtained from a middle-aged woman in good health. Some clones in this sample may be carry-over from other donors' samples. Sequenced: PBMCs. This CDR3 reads CASSSTERELSYEQYF. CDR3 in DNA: TGTGCCAGCAGCTCAACAGAGCGGGAGTTAAGCTACGAGCAGTACTTC.